Listed below are T cell receptor beta chains from one sample, sequenced in a study of Ad26.COV2.S vaccination and SARS-CoV-2 variants. The data were produced by immunoSEQ multiplex PCR, yet TCRdb's version contains in-frame clones alone and is incomplete. The repertoire includes 300,000 to 400,000 clones, around 86% of them detected once, and 3.4% sits in the top ten. The starting material was peripheral blood, obtained in a trial of Ad26.COV2.S vaccine versus placebo. The receptors here all came from a person between 18 and 65 years old who received the Ad26.COV2.S COVID-19 vaccine or a placebo. Each CDR3 is given with its conserved first and last residue. A D gene is named only where the DNA matches it firmly. Clone size is given for some rows only: seen once, a few or many times, or a class if the clone is expanded.

v_gene: TRBV27
abundance: -
d_gene: -
j_gene: TRBJ1-4
CDR3nt: TGTGCCAGCAGTTTTCAGGGTTACGAAAAACTGTTTTTT
CDR3aa: CASSFQGYEKLFF

v_gene: TRBV4-2
abundance: -
d_gene: TRBD2
j_gene: TRBJ2-7
CDR3nt: TGTGCCAGCAGCCAAGATAGCGGGGGAACCTACGAGCAGTACTTC
CDR3aa: CASSQDSGGTYEQYF

v_gene: TRBV6-5
abundance: -
d_gene: -
j_gene: TRBJ1-2
CDR3nt: TGTGCCAGCAGTTCCGGCGCTGCCTATGGCTACACCTTC
CDR3aa: CASSSGAAYGYTF

v_gene: TRBV3-1/TRBV3-2
abundance: -
d_gene: TRBD1
j_gene: TRBJ1-2
CDR3nt: TGTGCCAGCAGCGAAAACACAGGGGGCGCCTATGGCTACACCTTC
CDR3aa: CASSENTGGAYGYTF

v_gene: TRBV9
abundance: -
d_gene: -
j_gene: TRBJ1-1
CDR3nt: TGTGCCAGCAGCCCCGGCCCGAACACTGAAGCTTTCTTT
CDR3aa: CASSPGPNTEAFF

v_gene: TRBV12-3/TRBV12-4
abundance: -
d_gene: -
j_gene: TRBJ2-5
CDR3nt: TGTGCCAGCAGTTTCCGGGAAAAAGAGACCCAGTACTTC
CDR3aa: CASSFREKETQYF

v_gene: TRBV20-1
abundance: -
d_gene: -
j_gene: TRBJ2-3
CDR3nt: TGCAGTGCTACCAACACAGATACGCAGTATTTT
CDR3aa: CSATNTDTQYF

v_gene: TRBV6-1
abundance: -
d_gene: -
j_gene: TRBJ2-7
CDR3nt: TGTGCCAGCAGTGAATCCGGGACGGCGTCCTACGAGCAGTACTTC
CDR3aa: CASSESGTASYEQYF

v_gene: TRBV27
abundance: -
d_gene: TRBD1
j_gene: TRBJ1-1
CDR3nt: TGTGCCAGCAGTCCCTGGGACAGCACTGAAGCTTTCTTT
CDR3aa: CASSPWDSTEAFF

v_gene: TRBV5-4
abundance: -
d_gene: -
j_gene: TRBJ1-5
CDR3nt: TGTGCCAGCAGCTTGGCCAAGGGGCGTCAGCCCCAGCATTTT
CDR3aa: CASSLAKGRQPQHF

v_gene: TRBV6-5
abundance: -
d_gene: TRBD1
j_gene: TRBJ1-1
CDR3nt: TGTGCCAGCACTCAGACAGGGCATGAAGCTTTCTTT
CDR3aa: CASTQTGHEAFF

v_gene: TRBV4-2
abundance: few
d_gene: -
j_gene: TRBJ1-5
CDR3nt: TGTGCCAGCAGCCAAGTGGGGATTCAGCCCCAGCATTTT
CDR3aa: CASSQVGIQPQHF

v_gene: TRBV2
abundance: once
d_gene: TRBD1
j_gene: TRBJ1-1
CDR3nt: TGTGCCAGCAGTGAAGGACAGGGTCCCACTGAAGCTTTCTTT
CDR3aa: CASSEGQGPTEAFF

v_gene: TRBV4-2
abundance: -
d_gene: -
j_gene: TRBJ2-6
CDR3nt: TGTGCCAGCAGCCAAGATCTCCGTGGTAACTCTGGGGCCAACGTCCTGACTTTC
CDR3aa: CASSQDLRGNSGANVLTF

v_gene: TRBV7-9
abundance: few
d_gene: TRBD1
j_gene: TRBJ2-7
CDR3nt: TGTGCCAGCAGCCTCCGGGACAGCTCCTACGAGCAGTACTTC
CDR3aa: CASSLRDSSYEQYF

v_gene: TRBV27
abundance: -
d_gene: -
j_gene: TRBJ2-6
CDR3nt: TGTGCCAGCAAAACACGACGACCGATCTCTGGGGCCAACGTCCTGACTTTC
CDR3aa: CASKTRRPISGANVLTF

v_gene: TRBV5-1
abundance: once
d_gene: TRBD1
j_gene: TRBJ1-6
CDR3nt: TGCGCCAGCAGGGCAGGGACAGCTCCGAATTCACCCCTCCACTTT
CDR3aa: CASRAGTAPNSPLHF

v_gene: TRBV19
abundance: -
d_gene: -
j_gene: TRBJ2-7
CDR3nt: TGTGCCAGCGCCGGTCTCGGACACGGCTCCTACGAGCAGTACTTC
CDR3aa: CASAGLGHGSYEQYF

v_gene: TRBV7-3
abundance: -
d_gene: TRBD2
j_gene: TRBJ2-3
CDR3nt: TGTGCCAGCAGCTTAAGGGTTAGCGGGGTTCCCGGTTCTAGCACAGATACGCAGTATTTT
CDR3aa: CASSLRVSGVPGSSTDTQYF

v_gene: TRBV6-2/TRBV6-3
abundance: -
d_gene: -
j_gene: TRBJ1-2
CDR3nt: TGTGCCAGCAGTTACCCGGGCTATGGCTACACCTTC
CDR3aa: CASSYPGYGYTF

v_gene: TRBV30
abundance: -
d_gene: TRBD1
j_gene: TRBJ2-5
CDR3nt: TGTGCCTGGAGTCAGACTCTTCGACAGGGAGAGACCCAGTACTTC
CDR3aa: CAWSQTLRQGETQYF

v_gene: TRBV5-1
abundance: -
d_gene: -
j_gene: TRBJ2-1
CDR3nt: TGCGCCAGCAGCTTGGTCCCGGGAAGCTCCTACAATGAGCAGTTCTTC
CDR3aa: CASSLVPGSSYNEQFF

v_gene: TRBV5-1
abundance: -
d_gene: TRBD2
j_gene: TRBJ2-1
CDR3nt: TGCGCCAGCAGCCTCGGGACTAGCGAATACAATGAGCAGTTCTTC
CDR3aa: CASSLGTSEYNEQFF

v_gene: TRBV5-1
abundance: -
d_gene: TRBD1
j_gene: TRBJ1-6
CDR3nt: TGCGCCAGCAGCTTGGTGCCACCGGGACAGGGGAATTCACCCCTCCACTTT
CDR3aa: CASSLVPPGQGNSPLHF

v_gene: TRBV6-5
abundance: once
d_gene: -
j_gene: TRBJ1-5
CDR3nt: TGTGCCAGCAGTTACACTAACAATCAGCCCCAGCATTTT
CDR3aa: CASSYTNNQPQHF

v_gene: TRBV13
abundance: -
d_gene: -
j_gene: TRBJ2-5
CDR3nt: TGTGCCAGCAGCTCCAGGGGAGAGACCCAGTACTTC
CDR3aa: CASSSRGETQYF

v_gene: TRBV21-1
abundance: -
d_gene: -
j_gene: TRBJ1-4
CDR3nt: TGTGCCAGCAGCAAAGGAGAGGAGAGTTCGGGGCCCGAAGGCCTAGCAACTAATGAAAAACTGTTTTTT
CDR3aa: CASSKGEESSGPEGLATNEKLFF

v_gene: TRBV2
abundance: -
d_gene: -
j_gene: TRBJ2-7
CDR3nt: TGTGCCAGCGGGAGCGGCGATACTACGAAGCAGTACTTC
CDR3aa: CASGSGDTTKQYF

v_gene: TRBV3-1/TRBV3-2
abundance: -
d_gene: -
j_gene: TRBJ1-6
CDR3nt: TGTGCCAGCAGCCAAGAAGGGCAGGGTTGGTCACCCCTCCACTTT
CDR3aa: CASSQEGQGWSPLHF

v_gene: TRBV19
abundance: -
d_gene: TRBD1
j_gene: TRBJ1-1
CDR3nt: TGTGCCAGTAGTATACAGGGGGATGAGAACACTGAAGCTTTCTTT
CDR3aa: CASSIQGDENTEAFF

v_gene: TRBV24-1
abundance: once
d_gene: TRBD2
j_gene: TRBJ2-1
CDR3nt: TGTGCCACCAGTGATTCTCTTAGTCCGAGCGGGGGGTACAATGAGCAGTTCTTC
CDR3aa: CATSDSLSPSGGYNEQFF

v_gene: TRBV30
abundance: -
d_gene: -
j_gene: TRBJ2-2
CDR3nt: TGTGCCTGGATTGGAGGGCGTCGCACCGGGGAGCTGTTTTTT
CDR3aa: CAWIGGRRTGELFF

v_gene: TRBV6-5
abundance: -
d_gene: -
j_gene: TRBJ1-1
CDR3nt: TGTGCCAGCAGTTACCAGGGAATGAACACTGAAGCTTTCTTT
CDR3aa: CASSYQGMNTEAFF

v_gene: TRBV18
abundance: -
d_gene: -
j_gene: TRBJ1-4
CDR3nt: TGTGCCAGCTCACCATTGGCCCCCGGTGGTGAAAAACTGTTTTTT
CDR3aa: CASSPLAPGGEKLFF

v_gene: TRBV7-8
abundance: -
d_gene: -
j_gene: TRBJ2-3
CDR3nt: TGTGCCAGCAGCTTAGTGGGTGGGGCAGATACGCAGTATTTT
CDR3aa: CASSLVGGADTQYF

v_gene: TRBV5-1
abundance: once
d_gene: -
j_gene: TRBJ2-2
CDR3nt: TGCGCCAGCAGCTTGCTGGAAAACACCGGGGAGCTGTTTTTT
CDR3aa: CASSLLENTGELFF

v_gene: TRBV5-6
abundance: -
d_gene: TRBD2
j_gene: TRBJ2-3
CDR3nt: TGTGCCAGCAGCTTCATACTAGCGGGGGGGCAGGATACGCAGTATTTT
CDR3aa: CASSFILAGGQDTQYF

v_gene: TRBV6-5
abundance: -
d_gene: TRBD2
j_gene: TRBJ2-4
CDR3nt: TGTGCCAGCAGTTACTCTAAACGCGGGGGGTCCATTCAGTACTTC
CDR3aa: CASSYSKRGGSIQYF

v_gene: TRBV3-1/TRBV3-2
abundance: few
d_gene: -
j_gene: TRBJ1-2
CDR3nt: TGTGCCAGCAGCCAAGAGTACAGGGCCTATGGCTACACCTTC
CDR3aa: CASSQEYRAYGYTF

v_gene: TRBV14
abundance: -
d_gene: TRBD1
j_gene: TRBJ1-1
CDR3nt: TGTGCCAGCAGCCACGACAGGGTCACTGAAGCTTTCTTT
CDR3aa: CASSHDRVTEAFF

v_gene: TRBV5-1
abundance: -
d_gene: TRBD1
j_gene: TRBJ2-7
CDR3nt: TGCGCCAGCAGCTCGGTACTGGACAGGGGGGGTGACGAGCAGTACTTC
CDR3aa: CASSSVLDRGGDEQYF

v_gene: TRBV9
abundance: -
d_gene: -
j_gene: TRBJ1-5
CDR3nt: TGTGCCAGCAGCGAACGACTCAATCAGCCCCAGCATTTT
CDR3aa: CASSERLNQPQHF

v_gene: TRBV5-4
abundance: -
d_gene: -
j_gene: TRBJ2-1
CDR3nt: TGTGCCAGCAGCTTGGGCGGGGGCCCCTACAATGAGCAGTTCTTC
CDR3aa: CASSLGGGPYNEQFF

v_gene: TRBV5-5
abundance: -
d_gene: -
j_gene: TRBJ1-4
CDR3nt: TGTGCCAGCAGCTTATTAGGGAATCGCGATGAAAAACTGTTTTTT
CDR3aa: CASSLLGNRDEKLFF

v_gene: TRBV7-6
abundance: -
d_gene: TRBD1
j_gene: TRBJ2-2
CDR3nt: TGTGCCAGCAGACAAACCTACGGGACAGCATTTGGGAACACCGGGGAGCTGTTTTTT
CDR3aa: CASRQTYGTAFGNTGELFF

v_gene: TRBV12-3/TRBV12-4
abundance: -
d_gene: -
j_gene: TRBJ1-4
CDR3nt: TGTGCCAGCAGCGGGGCAACTAATGAAAAACTGTTTTTT
CDR3aa: CASSGATNEKLFF

v_gene: TRBV7-9
abundance: -
d_gene: TRBD1
j_gene: TRBJ2-1
CDR3nt: TGTGCCAGCAGCGGGTGGACAGGTGACAATGAGCAGTTCTTC
CDR3aa: CASSGWTGDNEQFF

v_gene: TRBV7-2
abundance: once
d_gene: TRBD1
j_gene: TRBJ1-4
CDR3nt: TGTGCCAGCAGCACCCGGACAGGGTCGGGGTTTGAAAAACTGTTTTTT
CDR3aa: CASSTRTGSGFEKLFF

v_gene: TRBV19
abundance: -
d_gene: TRBD1
j_gene: TRBJ2-7
CDR3nt: TGTGCCAGTAGTATTGCAGGGACAGACTACGAGCAGTACTTC
CDR3aa: CASSIAGTDYEQYF

v_gene: TRBV27
abundance: -
d_gene: TRBD1
j_gene: TRBJ1-4
CDR3nt: TGTGCCAGCAGGAAAGGGGGCGTTCCTGAAAAACTGTTTTTT
CDR3aa: CASRKGGVPEKLFF

v_gene: TRBV27
abundance: -
d_gene: -
j_gene: TRBJ2-6
CDR3nt: TGTGCCAGCAGTGACGACTCTGGGGCCAACGTCCTGACTTTC
CDR3aa: CASSDDSGANVLTF

v_gene: TRBV7-2
abundance: -
d_gene: -
j_gene: TRBJ1-1
CDR3nt: TGTGCCAGCAGCCCACAGGGTGGGAACACTGAAGCTTTCTTT
CDR3aa: CASSPQGGNTEAFF

v_gene: TRBV5-5
abundance: -
d_gene: TRBD2
j_gene: TRBJ2-5
CDR3nt: TGTGCCAGCAGCTCCCCCACTAGCGGGGGGTACCAAGAGACCCAGTACTTC
CDR3aa: CASSSPTSGGYQETQYF

v_gene: TRBV4-2
abundance: -
d_gene: -
j_gene: TRBJ2-1
CDR3nt: TGTGCCAGCAGCCAAGAAGTAGGCCTATCCAATGAGCAGTTCTTC
CDR3aa: CASSQEVGLSNEQFF

v_gene: TRBV11-2
abundance: -
d_gene: -
j_gene: TRBJ2-3
CDR3nt: TGTGCCAGCAGCTTGGCAAGGACCCCAGATACGCAGTATTTT
CDR3aa: CASSLARTPDTQYF

v_gene: TRBV11-2
abundance: -
d_gene: -
j_gene: TRBJ2-5
CDR3nt: TGTGCCAGCAGCCAGTCCGGGACAAAAGAGACCCAGTACTTC
CDR3aa: CASSQSGTKETQYF

v_gene: TRBV27
abundance: -
d_gene: -
j_gene: TRBJ1-2
CDR3nt: TGTGCCAGCGCACCTACCGGGACAAATTTCTATGGCTACACCTTC
CDR3aa: CASAPTGTNFYGYTF

v_gene: TRBV5-1
abundance: -
d_gene: -
j_gene: TRBJ2-1
CDR3nt: TGCGCCAGCAGCTTGGGACAGACACCCAATGAGCAGTTCTTC
CDR3aa: CASSLGQTPNEQFF

v_gene: TRBV2
abundance: -
d_gene: -
j_gene: TRBJ2-1
CDR3nt: TGTGCCAGCATTGGTGCGGGCATCTGGGGGCAGTTCTTC
CDR3aa: CASIGAGIWGQFF

v_gene: TRBV24-1
abundance: -
d_gene: -
j_gene: TRBJ2-1
CDR3nt: TGTGCCACCAGTGATTTGTTAAGGGATGAGCAGTTCTTC
CDR3aa: CATSDLLRDEQFF